This T cell receptor (beta chain) was found in a study of cytomegalovirus exposure and HLA in healthy donors. General study results and limits: Reported findings show TCR beta sequences accurately forecast HLA-A and HLA-B alleles in most subjects.

As concerns this clone: Its antigen is as yet unknown.

The PCR was carried out with 60 Vbeta primers and 13 Jbeta primers. Sequencing was performed with immunoSEQ multiplex PCR; in TCRdb, only in-frame clones are kept and a portion is missing. The sample has 150,000 to 200,000 clones, roughly 87% seen once. CDR3 size: 13 residues. The V end lost 6 bases, the J end lost 3 bases, and 11 bases lay between the germline ends. Germline CDR1 SQVTM, CDR2 ANQGSEA. This chain links TRBV29-1 with TRBJ2-2; D uncertain. Sequenced input: PBMCs. The clonotype comes from a man aged 45 to 65 in good health and CMV-seropositive. CDR3 sequence: CSVISDYTGELFF. The CDR3 DNA reads TGCAGCGTCATCTCAGATTACACCGGGGAGCTGTTTTTT.